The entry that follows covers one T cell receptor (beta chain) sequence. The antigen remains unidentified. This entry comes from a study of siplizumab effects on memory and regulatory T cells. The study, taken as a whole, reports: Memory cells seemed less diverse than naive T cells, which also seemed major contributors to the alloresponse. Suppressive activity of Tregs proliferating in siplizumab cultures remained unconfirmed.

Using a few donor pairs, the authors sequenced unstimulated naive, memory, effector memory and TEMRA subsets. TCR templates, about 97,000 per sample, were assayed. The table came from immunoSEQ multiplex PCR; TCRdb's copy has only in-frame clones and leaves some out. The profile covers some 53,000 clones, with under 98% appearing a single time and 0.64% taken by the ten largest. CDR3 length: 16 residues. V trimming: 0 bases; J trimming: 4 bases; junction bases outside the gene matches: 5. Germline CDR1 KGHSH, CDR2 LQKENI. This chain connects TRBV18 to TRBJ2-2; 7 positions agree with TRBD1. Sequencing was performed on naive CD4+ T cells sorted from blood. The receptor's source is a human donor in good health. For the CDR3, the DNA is TGTGCCAGCTCACCACCTGGCTACAGGGGCACCGGGGAGCTGTTTTTT. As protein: CASSPPGYRGTGELFF.